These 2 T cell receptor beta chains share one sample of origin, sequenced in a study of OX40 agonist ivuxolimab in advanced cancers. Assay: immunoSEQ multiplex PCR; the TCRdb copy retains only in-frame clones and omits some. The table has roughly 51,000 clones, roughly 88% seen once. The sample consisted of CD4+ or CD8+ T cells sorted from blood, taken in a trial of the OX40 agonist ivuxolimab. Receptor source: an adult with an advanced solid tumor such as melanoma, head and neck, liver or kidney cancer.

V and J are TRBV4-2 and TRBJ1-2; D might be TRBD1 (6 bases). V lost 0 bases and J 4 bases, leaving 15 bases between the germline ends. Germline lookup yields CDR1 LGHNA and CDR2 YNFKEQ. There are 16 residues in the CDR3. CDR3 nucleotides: TGTGCCAGCAGCCAAGATTCAGGGGCCGGTCTCTATGGCTACACCTTC. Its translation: CASSQDSGAGLYGYTF.

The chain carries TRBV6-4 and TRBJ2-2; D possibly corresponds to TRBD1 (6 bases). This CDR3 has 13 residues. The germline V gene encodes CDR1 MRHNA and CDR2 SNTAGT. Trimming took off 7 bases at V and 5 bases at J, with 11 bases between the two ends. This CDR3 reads CASKQGSTGELFF. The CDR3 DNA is TGTGCCAGCAAACAGGGATCTACCGGGGAGCTGTTTTTT.